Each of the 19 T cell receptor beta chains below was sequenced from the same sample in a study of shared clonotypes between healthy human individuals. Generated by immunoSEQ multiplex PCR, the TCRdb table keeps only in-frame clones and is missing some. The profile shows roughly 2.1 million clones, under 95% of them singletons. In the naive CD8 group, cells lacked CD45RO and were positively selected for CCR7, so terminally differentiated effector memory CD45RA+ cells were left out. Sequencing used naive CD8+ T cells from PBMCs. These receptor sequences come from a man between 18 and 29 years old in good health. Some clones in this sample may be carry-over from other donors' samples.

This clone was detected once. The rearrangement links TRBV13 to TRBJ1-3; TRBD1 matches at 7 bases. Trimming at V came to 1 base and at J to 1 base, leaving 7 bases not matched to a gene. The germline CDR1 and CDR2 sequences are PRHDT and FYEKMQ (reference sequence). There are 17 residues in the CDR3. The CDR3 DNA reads TGTGCCAGCAGCTTAGAGCGTGGCAGGGGGTCTGGAAACACCATATATTTT. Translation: CASSLERGRGSGNTIYF. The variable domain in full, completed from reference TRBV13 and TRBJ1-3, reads AAGVIQSPRHLIKEKRETATLKCYPIPRHDTVYWYQQGPGQDPQFLISFYEKMQSDKGSIPDRFSAQQFSDYHSELNMSSLELGDSALYFCASSLERGRGSGNTIYFGEGSWLTVV.

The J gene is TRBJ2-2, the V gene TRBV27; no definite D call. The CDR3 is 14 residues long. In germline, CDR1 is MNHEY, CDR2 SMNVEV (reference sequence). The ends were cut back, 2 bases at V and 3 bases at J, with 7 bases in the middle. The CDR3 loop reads CASSLAGYTGELFF. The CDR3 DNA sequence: TGTGCCAGCAGTTTAGCCGGGTACACCGGGGAGCTGTTTTTT.

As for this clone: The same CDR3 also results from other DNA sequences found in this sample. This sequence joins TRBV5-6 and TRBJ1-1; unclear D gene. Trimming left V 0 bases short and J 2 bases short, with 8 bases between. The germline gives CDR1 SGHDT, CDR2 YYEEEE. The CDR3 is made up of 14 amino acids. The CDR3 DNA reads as TGTGCCAGCAGCTTGGGGACGGGAAACACTGAAGCTTTCTTT. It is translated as CASSLGTGNTEAFF.

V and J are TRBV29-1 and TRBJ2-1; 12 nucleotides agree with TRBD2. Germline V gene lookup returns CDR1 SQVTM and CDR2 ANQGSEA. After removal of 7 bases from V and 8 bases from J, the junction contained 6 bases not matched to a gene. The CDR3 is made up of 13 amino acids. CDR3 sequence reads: CSAGTSGYHEQFF. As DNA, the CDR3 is TGCAGCGCCGGGACTAGCGGGTATCATGAGCAGTTCTTC.

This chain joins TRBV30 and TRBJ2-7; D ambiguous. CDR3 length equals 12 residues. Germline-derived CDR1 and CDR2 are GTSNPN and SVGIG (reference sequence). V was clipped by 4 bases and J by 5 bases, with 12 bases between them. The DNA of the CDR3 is TGTGCCTGGACGTTGGGGTTACACGAGCAGTACTTC. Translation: CAWTLGLHEQYF.

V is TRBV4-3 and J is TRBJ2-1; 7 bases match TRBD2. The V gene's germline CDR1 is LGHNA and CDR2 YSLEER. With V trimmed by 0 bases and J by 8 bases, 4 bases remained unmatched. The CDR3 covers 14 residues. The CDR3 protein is CASSQDLLADEQFF. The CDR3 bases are TGCGCCAGCAGCCAAGATCTCCTAGCGGATGAGCAGTTCTTC.

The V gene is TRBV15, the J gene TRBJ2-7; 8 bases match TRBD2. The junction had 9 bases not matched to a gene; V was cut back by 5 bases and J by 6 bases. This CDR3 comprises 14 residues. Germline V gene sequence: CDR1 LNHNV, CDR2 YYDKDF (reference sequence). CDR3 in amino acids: CATSQDGGGREQYF. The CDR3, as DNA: TGTGCCACCAGCCAGGACGGGGGGGGGCGCGAGCAGTACTTC. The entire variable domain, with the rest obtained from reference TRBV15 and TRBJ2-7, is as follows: DAMVIQNPRYQVTQFGKPVTLSCSQTLNHNVMYWYQQKSSQAPKLLFHYYDKDFNNEADTPDNFQSRRPNTSFCFLDIRSPGLGDTAMYLCATSQDGGGREQYFGPGTRLTVT.

The CDR3 nucleotides read TGTGCCTGGAGGGCGTGGGGTCTGAGCACTGAAGCTTTCTTT. Its translation is CAWRAWGLSTEAFF. This chain connects TRBV30 to TRBJ1-1; D not resolved. Looked up from germline, CDR1 is GTSNPN and CDR2 is SVGIG (reference sequence). The CDR3 consists of 14 residues. V was cut by 3 bases and J by 4 bases, with 15 bases left in between.

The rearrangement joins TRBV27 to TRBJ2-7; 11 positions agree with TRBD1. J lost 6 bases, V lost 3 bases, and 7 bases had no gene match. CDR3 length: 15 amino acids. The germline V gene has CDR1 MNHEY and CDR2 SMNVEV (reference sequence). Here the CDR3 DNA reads TGTGCCAGCAGTTTTGGACAGGGGGCGACTGTCGAGCAGTACTTC. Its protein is CASSFGQGATVEQYF.

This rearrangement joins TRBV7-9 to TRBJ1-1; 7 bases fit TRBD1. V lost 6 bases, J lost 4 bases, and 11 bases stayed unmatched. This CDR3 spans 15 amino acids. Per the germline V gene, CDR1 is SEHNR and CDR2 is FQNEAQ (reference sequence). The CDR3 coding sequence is TGTGCCAGCAGAGATGACAGGGTCCCTTCCACTGAAGCTTTCTTT. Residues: CASRDDRVPSTEAFF.

CDR3 in DNA: TGTGCCAGTAGTTTATGGGGCCCTTTTAACACTGAAGCTTTCTTT. It codes for CASSLWGPFNTEAFF. The genes are TRBV19 and TRBJ1-1, with D perhaps TRBD1 (5 bases). The ends were cut back, 5 bases at V and 2 bases at J, with 15 bases in the middle. The CDR3 runs to 15 residues. Germline values: CDR1 LNHDA, CDR2 SQIVND (reference sequence). Full variable domain (missing parts from reference TRBV19 and TRBJ1-1): DGGITQSPKYLFRKEGQNVTLSCEQNLNHDAMYWYRQDPGQGLRLIYYSQIVNDFQKGDIAEGYSVSREKKESFPLTVTSAQKNPTAFYLCASSLWGPFNTEAFFGQGTRLTVV.

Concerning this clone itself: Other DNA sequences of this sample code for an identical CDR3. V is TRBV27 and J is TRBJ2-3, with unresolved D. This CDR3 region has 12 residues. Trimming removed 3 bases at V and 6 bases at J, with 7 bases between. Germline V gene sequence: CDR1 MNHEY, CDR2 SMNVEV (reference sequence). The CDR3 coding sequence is TGTGCCAGCAGTTTTGGGCTGGATACGCAGTATTTT. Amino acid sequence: CASSFGLDTQYF.

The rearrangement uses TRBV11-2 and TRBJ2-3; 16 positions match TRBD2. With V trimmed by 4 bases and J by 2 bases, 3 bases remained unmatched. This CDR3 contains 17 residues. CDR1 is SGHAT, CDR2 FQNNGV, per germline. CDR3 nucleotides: TGTGCCAGCAGCTCGGGGACTAGCGGGAGGGCCACAGATACGCAGTATTTT. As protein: CASSSGTSGRATDTQYF. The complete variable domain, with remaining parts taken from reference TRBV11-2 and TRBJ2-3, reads EAGVAQSPRYKIIEKRQSVAFWCNPISGHATLYWYQQILGQGPKLLIQFQNNGVVDDSQLPKDRFSAERLKGVDSTLKIQPAKLEDSAVYLCASSSGTSGRATDTQYFGPGTRLTVL.

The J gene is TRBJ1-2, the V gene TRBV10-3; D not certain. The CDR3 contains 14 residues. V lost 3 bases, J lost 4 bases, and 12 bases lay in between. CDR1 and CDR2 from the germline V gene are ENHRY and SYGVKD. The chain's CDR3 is CAISESERGYGYTF. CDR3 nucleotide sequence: TGTGCCATCAGTGAATCAGAAAGAGGCTATGGCTACACCTTC.

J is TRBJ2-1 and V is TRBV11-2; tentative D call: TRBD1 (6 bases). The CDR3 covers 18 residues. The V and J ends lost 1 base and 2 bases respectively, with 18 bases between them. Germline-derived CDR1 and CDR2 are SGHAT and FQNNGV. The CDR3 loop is CASSLGLWGRPPYNEQFF. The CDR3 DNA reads TGTGCCAGCAGCTTAGGGTTGTGGGGGCGACCCCCCTACAATGAGCAGTTCTTC.

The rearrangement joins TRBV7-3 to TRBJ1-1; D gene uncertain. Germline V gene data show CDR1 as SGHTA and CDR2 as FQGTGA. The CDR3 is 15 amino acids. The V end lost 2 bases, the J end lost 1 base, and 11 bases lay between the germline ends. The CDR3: CASSLFPEKNTEAFF. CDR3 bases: TGTGCCAGCAGCTTATTCCCGGAAAAGAACACTGAAGCTTTCTTT.

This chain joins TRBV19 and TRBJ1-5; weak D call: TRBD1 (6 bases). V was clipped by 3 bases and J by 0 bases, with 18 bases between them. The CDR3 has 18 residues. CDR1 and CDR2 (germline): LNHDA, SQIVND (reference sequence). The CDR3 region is CASSMRTANLYSNQPQHF. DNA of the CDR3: TGTGCCAGTAGTATGAGGACAGCAAACCTCTATAGCAATCAGCCCCAGCATTTT.

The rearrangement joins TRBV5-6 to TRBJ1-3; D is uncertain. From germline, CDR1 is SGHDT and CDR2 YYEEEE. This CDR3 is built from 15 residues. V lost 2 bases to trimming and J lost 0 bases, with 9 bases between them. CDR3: CASSLTPSSGNTIYF. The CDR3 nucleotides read TGTGCCAGCAGCTTAACACCGAGCTCTGGAAACACCATATATTTT. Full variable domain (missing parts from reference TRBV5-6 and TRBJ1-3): DAGVTQSPTHLIKTRGQQVTLRCSPKSGHDTVSWYQQALGQGPQFIFQYYEEEERQRGNFPDRFSGHQFPNYSSELNVNALLLGDSALYLCASSLTPSSGNTIYFGEGSWLTVV.

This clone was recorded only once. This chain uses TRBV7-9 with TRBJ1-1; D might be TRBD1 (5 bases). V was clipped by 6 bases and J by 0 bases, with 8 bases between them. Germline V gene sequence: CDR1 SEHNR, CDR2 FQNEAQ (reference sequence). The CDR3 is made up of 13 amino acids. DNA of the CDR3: TGTGCCAGCAGGTCGACAGTGAACACTGAAGCTTTCTTT. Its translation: CASRSTVNTEAFF.